This T cell receptor beta chain appears in the sequencing data of a study of blood T cells in healthy people across ages. Study observations and caveats: It was not possible, with unsorted PBMCs, to conclusively compare naive and antigen-experienced cells.

Turning to this clonotype: Its matching antigen is unknown.

A second PCR, run for roughly 7 to 11 cycles, used a sample-barcoded 5' primer plus a J-beta primer mix. TCRdb reanalysed the 5' RACE reads using MiXCR and keeps one entry per CDR3 protein. There are roughly 1.5 million distinct CDR3 sequences in the sample; roughly 43% occur only once, and about 4.1% lies in the top ten. Germline V gene data show CDR1 as SGHRS and CDR2 as YFSETQ. CDR3 length: 9 residues. The TCR comes from a woman in her late teens or twenties in good health. V and J are TRBV5-1 and TRBJ2-5; D remains ambiguous. The J call is doubtful: the DNA matches TRBJ2-7 better. Input material: blood. In DNA, the CDR3 is TGCGCCAGCAAGTACGAGCAGTACTTC. The encoded protein is CASKYEQYF.